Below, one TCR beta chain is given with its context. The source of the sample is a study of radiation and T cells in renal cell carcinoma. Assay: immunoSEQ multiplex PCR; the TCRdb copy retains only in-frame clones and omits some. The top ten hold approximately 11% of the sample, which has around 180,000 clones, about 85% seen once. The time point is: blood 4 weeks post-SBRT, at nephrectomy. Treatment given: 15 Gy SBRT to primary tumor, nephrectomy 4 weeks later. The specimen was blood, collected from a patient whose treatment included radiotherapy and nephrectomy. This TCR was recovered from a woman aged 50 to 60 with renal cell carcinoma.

CDR3 bases: TGTGCCAGCAGTTATACAGGGGCCTACGAGCAGTACTTC. This codes for CASSYTGAYEQYF. The J gene is TRBJ2-7, the V gene TRBV6-5; the match to TRBD1 covers 7 bases. CDR1 is MNHEY and CDR2 is SVGAGI in the germline V gene. The V segment lost 3 bases and the J segment 2 bases; nucleotides outside the gene matches: 1. The length of the CDR3 is 13 residues.